The TCR beta chain described here comes from a study of T cell responses to AZD1222 COVID-19 vaccine. The CDR3 spans 15 residues. In germline, CDR1 is SGDLS, CDR2 YYNGEE. The ends lost 0 bases at V and 2 bases at J; junction bases unmatched: 0. This table comes from immunoSEQ multiplex PCR, and its TCRdb copy is limited to in-frame clones, with some not included. The profile shows about 120,000 clones, more than 80% of them singletons. V usage is TRBV9 and J usage is TRBJ2-5; 11 bases agree with TRBD2. Sequencing used peripheral blood, obtained 28 days after the second dose of the MenACWY control vaccine. The TCR comes from an adult who received the MenACWY meningococcal vaccine as a control. CDR3 sequence reads: CASSVGTSGQETQYF. CDR3 DNA sequence: TGTGCCAGCAGCGTAGGGACTAGCGGGCAAGAGACCCAGTACTTC.